Below, 14 T cell receptor beta chains from the same sample are listed, as sequenced in a study of T cell clonality in common variable immunodeficiency. Sequenced by immunoSEQ multiplex PCR; TCRdb stores in-frame clones only, minus some. This repertoire holds 30,000 to 45,000 clones, and none appear only once. The specimen was peripheral blood mononuclear cells. Receptor source: a person aged 18 to 75 in good health.

There are many counts of this clone. The CDR3 end lies 3 residues beyond the end of the read and is filled in from the germline J gene. The rearrangement links TRBV2 to TRBJ2-3, with 10 bases aligning to TRBD2. The trim removed 7 bases at V and 5 bases at J, leaving 15 bases unmatched. There are 17 residues in the CDR3. Germline values: CDR1 SNHLY, CDR2 FYNNEI. Partial CDR3 DNA: TGTGCCAGCATAAAGCTAGCGGGAGAAACGCACCAAGATACG. Amino acids: CASIKLAGETHQDT. The full CDR3 reads CASIKLAGETHQDTQYF. The full variable domain, completed using reference TRBV2 and TRBJ2-3, is EPEVTQTPSHQVTQMGQEVILRCVPISNHLYFYWYRQILGQKVEFLVSFYNNEISEKSEIFDDQFSVERPDGSNFTLKIRSTKLEDSAMYFCASIKLAGETHQDTQYFGPGTRLTVL.

This clone has ten or more counts. The sequence runs out 3 residues before the end of the CDR3; the remainder is reconstructed from the germline J gene. The rearrangement uses TRBV5-1 and TRBJ2-2, with 15 bases that match TRBD2. CDR1 is SGHRS and CDR2 is YFSETQ in the germline V gene. The CDR3 is made up of 16 amino acids. After removal of 2 bases from V and 6 bases from J, the junction contained 2 bases not matched to a gene. The DNA read from the CDR3 is TGCGCCAGCAGCTTCGGACTAGCGGGAGGGCCCGGGGAG. Amino acid sequence: CASSFGLAGGPGE. The whole CDR3 is CASSFGLAGGPGELFF.

Many counts were recorded for this clone. Read coverage stops 3 residues before the CDR3 terminus; the germline J gene supplies the remainder. This chain connects TRBV19 to TRBJ1-6; 7 bases line up with TRBD1. The CDR3 is made up of 15 amino acids. V shed 5 bases, J shed 6 bases, and the junction held 7 bases outside the gene matches. Germline assignment: CDR1 LNHDA and CDR2 SQIVND (reference sequence). The DNA read from the CDR3 is TGTGCCAGTAGTCCGGACAGGACCGCTAATTCACCC. Protein: CASSPDRTANSP. The full CDR3 is CASSPDRTANSPLHF.

There are a few counts of this clone. The CDR3 DNA, read in part, is TGTGCCAGCAGCCCCGGACAGAGATACGAG. Residues: CASSPGQRYE. The CDR3 in full is CASSPGQRYEQYF. The chain joins TRBV5-4 to TRBJ2-7, with D perhaps matching TRBD1 (6 bases). The read halts 3 residues ahead of the CDR3 end, with the missing end drawn from the germline J gene. In germline, CDR1 is SGHNT, CDR2 YYREEE (reference sequence). Trimming stripped 4 bases from V and 4 bases from J, with 12 bases between. This CDR3 contains 13 residues.

Ten or more counts support this clone. Coverage ceases 3 residues before the CDR3 finishes, and the germline J gene fills in the end. The rearrangement links TRBV20-1 to TRBJ1-1; D is possibly TRBD1 (6 bases). The length of the CDR3 is 16 residues. Germline CDR1 is DFQATT and CDR2 is SNEGSKA (reference sequence). Incomplete CDR3 DNA: TGCAGCCCACTCGTCTTTGGGGGGGGGCGGGACACTGAA. It translates to CSPLVFGGGRDTE. The full CDR3 protein reads CSPLVFGGGRDTEAFF.

A note on this clone: From the germline J gene comes the end of the CDR3, since the read stops 3 residues before it. V usage is TRBV19 and J usage is TRBJ1-2; D is uncertain. There are 16 residues in the CDR3. CDR1 and CDR2 (germline): LNHDA, SQIVND (reference sequence). The CDR3 reads CARQHLGAGGCRDYTF. Incomplete CDR3 DNA: TGTGCCAGACAACACCTCGGAGCGGGAGGCTGCCGCGAC.

This clone has at least ten counts. The sequenced fragment ends 3 residues before the CDR3 boundary, so the rest is inferred from the germline J gene. The chain links TRBV19 to TRBJ2-1; a weak D match, TRBD1 (8 bases). V shed 7 bases and J shed 7 bases, with 23 bases lying between them. Germline lookup yields CDR1 LNHDA and CDR2 SQIVND (reference sequence). There are 16 residues in the CDR3. CDR3 amino acids: CASTPRGRELWNEQFF. The DNA read from the CDR3 is TGTGCCAGTACCCCCAGGGGGCGGGAGTTGTGGAATGAG.

This clone was picked up many times. The sequence runs out 3 residues before the end of the CDR3; the remainder is reconstructed from the germline J gene. The chain is built from TRBV20-1 and TRBJ2-3; D perhaps matches TRBD2 (5 bases). The CDR3 length is 14 residues. V dropped 4 bases and J dropped 1 base, with 12 bases sitting between them. CDR1 and CDR2 (germline): DFQATT, SNEGSKA (reference sequence). CDR3 in amino acids: CSAKLADGTDTQYF. CDR3 DNA, as far as it was read: TGCAGTGCTAAGCTAGCAGATGGCACAGATACG.

The CDR3: CASSRLAGDQETYTF. The DNA read from the CDR3 is TGTGCCAGCAGCCGACTAGCGGGAGACCAAGAGACC. The chain combines TRBV6-4 with TRBJ1-2; D is undetermined. The CDR3 end is not reached by the read, which stops 3 residues before it; the germline J gene fills it in. The CDR3 sequence is 15 residues long. CDR1 is MRHNA and CDR2 is SNTAGT in the germline V gene.

This clone was seen at least ten times. The CDR3 is cut off 3 residues early in the read; its end comes from the germline J gene. The chain links TRBV20-1 to TRBJ2-3, with 8 bases matching TRBD1. This CDR3 spans 12 amino acids. CDR1 DFQATT and CDR2 SNEGSKA come from the germline V gene (reference sequence). Here the CDR3 reads CSALLGQGPQYF. CDR3 DNA (partial): TGCAGTGCTCTACTAGGACAGGGCCCG.

As regards this clone: The read ends 3 residues early relative to the CDR3; the germline J gene fills the gap. The chain is built from TRBV5-6 and TRBJ1-6; unclear D gene. CDR3 length: 15 residues. Trimming took 2 bases from V and 8 from J, leaving 14 bases between them. Germline loops: CDR1 SGHDT, CDR2 YYEEEE. CDR3 DNA, as far as it was read: TGTGCCAGCAGCTTAGTCGGATATAGGGATTCACCC. This encodes CASSLVGYRDSP. The full CDR3 reads CASSLVGYRDSPLHF.

In its sample, this clone ranks as medium-sized. In the same sample, other DNA sequences code for this CDR3. The covered CDR3 bases are TGTGCCAGCAGCTTAACGTACACAGATACG. Translating gives CASSLTYTDT. The full CDR3 reads CASSLTYTDTQYF. The V and J genes are TRBV7-3 and TRBJ2-3; D unclear. The read halts 3 residues ahead of the CDR3 end, with the missing end drawn from the germline J gene. The CDR3 consists of 13 residues. Germline loops: CDR1 SGHTA, CDR2 FQGTGA. V was trimmed by 0 bases and J by 2 bases, leaving 3 bases between them.

This clone has more than one count but fewer than ten. The DNA ends 3 residues before the CDR3 does, and the rest of the CDR3 is filled in from the germline J gene. The rearrangement uses TRBV5-1 and TRBJ2-7; 7 nucleotides line up with TRBD1. The CDR3 has 13 residues. The V gene's germline CDR1 is SGHRS and CDR2 YFSETQ. With V trimmed by 6 bases and J by 3 bases, 6 bases remained unmatched. This CDR3 reads CASTNRGYYEQYF. Partial CDR3 DNA: TGCGCCAGCACAAACAGGGGCTACTACGAG.

This clone was detected many times. The sequenced fragment ends 3 residues before the CDR3 boundary, so the rest is inferred from the germline J gene. The rearrangement links TRBV7-2 to TRBJ2-7; D possibly corresponds to TRBD1 (7 bases). Per germline, CDR1 SGHTA and CDR2 FQGNSA. CDR3 length: 15 residues. V gave up 5 bases and J gave up 3 bases, with 17 bases separating them. Partial CDR3 DNA: TGTGCCAGCAGCAGAGGAGGGACAGTAGTCTACGAG. Protein: CASSRGGTVVYE. The full-length CDR3 reads as CASSRGGTVVYEQYF.